The rows below give T cell receptor beta chains drawn from one sample of a study of cytomegalovirus exposure and HLA in healthy donors. TCRdb's copy holds only in-frame clones and misses some; the assay was immunoSEQ multiplex PCR. The sample has roughly 250,000 clones; 75% to 90% are singletons. Material: PBMCs. Source of these receptors: a girl aged 2 to 9 in good health and CMV-seronegative. Each CDR3 is given with its conserved first and last residue. A D gene is named only where the DNA matches it firmly. Clone size is stated in some rows and not others, as once, few, many or a class when expanded.

clone size: -; V gene: TRBV6-5; J gene: TRBJ1-3; D gene: -; CDR3 protein: CASSFESSGNTIYF; CDR3 DNA: TGTGCCAGCAGTTTTGAGAGCTCTGGAAACACCATATATTTT
clone size: -; V gene: TRBV27; J gene: TRBJ1-1; D gene: -; CDR3 protein: CASSLSSTGDTEAFF; CDR3 DNA: TGTGCCAGCAGTTTATCCTCTACGGGGGACACTGAAGCTTTCTTT
clone size: once; V gene: TRBV11-2; J gene: TRBJ1-1; D gene: -; CDR3 protein: CASSSPRGTEAFF; CDR3 DNA: TGTGCCAGCAGCTCCCCAAGGGGGACTGAAGCTTTCTTT
clone size: -; V gene: TRBV28; J gene: TRBJ1-6; D gene: -; CDR3 protein: CASREGTVNSPLHF; CDR3 DNA: TGTGCCAGCAGGGAGGGGACGGTCAATTCACCCCTCCACTTT
clone size: -; V gene: TRBV7-6; J gene: TRBJ1-1; D gene: -; CDR3 protein: CASITAGWTEAFF; CDR3 DNA: TGTGCCAGCATAACCGCCGGGTGGACTGAAGCTTTCTTT
clone size: -; V gene: TRBV7-2; J gene: TRBJ1-5; D gene: -; CDR3 protein: CASSSSGQHNQPQHF; CDR3 DNA: TGTGCCAGCAGCTCGTCAGGGCAGCACAATCAGCCCCAGCATTTT
clone size: -; V gene: TRBV5-1; J gene: TRBJ2-7; D gene: TRBD1; CDR3 protein: CASSPGQGLSRRIEQYF; CDR3 DNA: TGCGCCAGCAGCCCCGGACAGGGTCTTAGCCGGCGGATCGAGCAGTACTTC
clone size: -; V gene: TRBV7-2; J gene: TRBJ1-5; D gene: -; CDR3 protein: CASSLGGGSNQPQHF; CDR3 DNA: TGTGCCAGCAGCTTAGGGGGGGGGAGCAATCAGCCCCAGCATTTT
clone size: -; V gene: TRBV7-9; J gene: TRBJ1-4; D gene: TRBD1; CDR3 protein: CASSPSGQGMEKLFF; CDR3 DNA: TGTGCCAGCAGCCCCTCGGGACAGGGTATGGAAAAACTGTTTTTT
clone size: -; V gene: TRBV28; J gene: TRBJ2-5; D gene: TRBD1; CDR3 protein: CASRRTGEETQYF; CDR3 DNA: TGTGCCAGCAGGCGGACAGGGGAAGAGACCCAGTACTTC
clone size: -; V gene: TRBV10-3; J gene: TRBJ1-2; D gene: -; CDR3 protein: CAISESPGNYGYTF; CDR3 DNA: TGTGCCATCAGTGAGTCTCCGGGTAACTATGGCTACACCTTC
clone size: -; V gene: TRBV5-1; J gene: TRBJ2-7; D gene: TRBD2; CDR3 protein: CASSRAGRWVGYEQYF; CDR3 DNA: TGCGCCAGCAGCCGGGCCGGGAGGTGGGTAGGGTACGAGCAGTACTTC
clone size: -; V gene: TRBV7-2; J gene: TRBJ2-3; D gene: TRBD2; CDR3 protein: CASSPPALAGGGTQYF; CDR3 DNA: TGTGCCAGCAGCCCCCCCGCACTAGCGGGGGGTGGTACGCAGTATTTT
clone size: -; V gene: TRBV15; J gene: TRBJ1-2; D gene: TRBD1; CDR3 protein: CATSRDGRGLGYTF; CDR3 DNA: TGTGCCACCAGCAGAGATGGAAGGGGGCTCGGCTACACCTTC
clone size: once; V gene: TRBV5-4; J gene: TRBJ2-1; D gene: TRBD2; CDR3 protein: CASSLGGGARNEQFF; CDR3 DNA: TGTGCCAGCAGCTTGGGCGGGGGGGCTCGCAATGAGCAGTTCTTC
clone size: -; V gene: TRBV11-2; J gene: TRBJ2-3; D gene: TRBD2; CDR3 protein: CASSLELAGGADTQYF; CDR3 DNA: TGTGCCAGCAGCTTAGAACTAGCGGGAGGGGCAGATACGCAGTATTTT
clone size: once; V gene: TRBV2; J gene: TRBJ2-3; D gene: -; CDR3 protein: CASSEAGVRGTDTQYF; CDR3 DNA: TGTGCCAGCAGTGAAGCTGGGGTAAGGGGGACAGATACGCAGTATTTT
clone size: once; V gene: TRBV29-1; J gene: TRBJ1-2; D gene: TRBD1; CDR3 protein: CSVDWDRHCFQCYGYTF; CDR3 DNA: TGCAGCGTTGACTGGGACAGGCACTGTTTTCAGTGCTATGGCTACACCTTC
clone size: -; V gene: TRBV5-4; J gene: TRBJ2-1; D gene: -; CDR3 protein: CASSSGGTANEQFF; CDR3 DNA: TGTGCCAGCAGCTCAGGGGGGACAGCGAATGAGCAGTTCTTC
clone size: -; V gene: TRBV6-1; J gene: TRBJ2-5; D gene: -; CDR3 protein: CASQRTLQETQYF; CDR3 DNA: TGTGCCAGCCAACGGACTTTACAAGAGACCCAGTACTTC
clone size: -; V gene: TRBV5-4; J gene: TRBJ2-5; D gene: -; CDR3 protein: CASSLEAGQETQYF; CDR3 DNA: TGTGCCAGCAGCTTGGAGGCAGGGCAAGAGACCCAGTACTTC
clone size: -; V gene: TRBV5-6; J gene: TRBJ2-5; D gene: TRBD1; CDR3 protein: CASSRTGTETQYF; CDR3 DNA: TGTGCCAGCAGCCGGACAGGGACTGAGACCCAGTACTTC
clone size: -; V gene: TRBV6-5; J gene: TRBJ2-1; D gene: -; CDR3 protein: CASSYGREINEQFF; CDR3 DNA: TGTGCCAGCAGTTATGGCCGGGAAATCAATGAGCAGTTCTTC
clone size: -; V gene: TRBV4-1; J gene: TRBJ2-2; D gene: -; CDR3 protein: CASSLVGNTGELFF; CDR3 DNA: TGCGCCAGCAGCCTCGTCGGGAACACCGGGGAGCTGTTTTTT
clone size: -; V gene: TRBV5-8; J gene: TRBJ2-5; D gene: -; CDR3 protein: CASSLEAGGETQYF; CDR3 DNA: TGTGCCAGCAGCTTGGAGGCAGGTGGGGAGACCCAGTACTTC
clone size: -; V gene: TRBV6-5; J gene: TRBJ1-2; D gene: TRBD1; CDR3 protein: CASRINRGVYTF; CDR3 DNA: TGTGCCAGCAGGATTAACAGGGGTGTATACACCTTC
clone size: -; V gene: TRBV5-1; J gene: TRBJ2-7; D gene: TRBD2; CDR3 protein: CASSVGLSSYEQYF; CDR3 DNA: TGCGCCAGCAGCGTGGGACTATCTTCATACGAGCAGTACTTC
clone size: -; V gene: TRBV7-9; J gene: TRBJ1-6; D gene: -; CDR3 protein: CASSAQDLALHF; CDR3 DNA: TGTGCCAGCAGCGCACAGGATTTGGCCCTCCACTTT
clone size: -; V gene: TRBV20-1; J gene: TRBJ1-6; D gene: -; CDR3 protein: CSARLGTPLHF; CDR3 DNA: TGCAGTGCTAGACTAGGTACACCCCTCCACTTT
clone size: -; V gene: TRBV6-5; J gene: TRBJ2-1; D gene: TRBD2; CDR3 protein: CASHRWAGGEQFF; CDR3 DNA: TGTGCCAGCCACCGGTGGGCGGGAGGCGAGCAGTTCTTC
clone size: -; V gene: TRBV28; J gene: TRBJ2-1; D gene: -; CDR3 protein: CASTGGTSYNEQFF; CDR3 DNA: TGTGCCAGCACTGGGGGGACCTCCTACAATGAGCAGTTCTTC
clone size: -; V gene: TRBV5-5; J gene: TRBJ2-3; D gene: TRBD1; CDR3 protein: CASSSGQAPDTQYF; CDR3 DNA: TGTGCCAGCAGCTCGGGACAGGCCCCAGATACGCAGTATTTT
clone size: -; V gene: TRBV9; J gene: TRBJ2-3; D gene: TRBD2; CDR3 protein: CASSLGLATDTQYF; CDR3 DNA: TGTGCCAGCAGCTTAGGACTAGCCACAGATACGCAGTATTTT
clone size: -; V gene: TRBV19; J gene: TRBJ1-2; D gene: -; CDR3 protein: CASSKTPGPGSGYTF; CDR3 DNA: TGTGCCAGTAGTAAAACCCCCGGGCCGGGGAGTGGCTACACCTTC
clone size: -; V gene: TRBV5-1; J gene: TRBJ2-1; D gene: TRBD2; CDR3 protein: CASRRSGSPRYNEQFF; CDR3 DNA: TGCGCCAGCCGTCGGAGCGGGAGTCCTAGATACAATGAGCAGTTCTTC
clone size: -; V gene: TRBV7-6; J gene: TRBJ2-3; D gene: TRBD2; CDR3 protein: CASSWAGGTDTQYF; CDR3 DNA: TGTGCCAGCAGCTGGGCGGGAGGCACAGATACGCAGTATTTT
clone size: -; V gene: TRBV19; J gene: TRBJ1-3; D gene: -; CDR3 protein: CASRRGGPLRNTIYF; CDR3 DNA: TGTGCCAGTCGGCGGGGGGGACCTCTGAGGAACACCATATATTTT
clone size: -; V gene: TRBV7-3; J gene: TRBJ2-3; D gene: -; CDR3 protein: CASSETSYPDTQYF; CDR3 DNA: TGTGCCAGCAGTGAGACTAGTTATCCAGATACGCAGTATTTT
clone size: -; V gene: TRBV23-1; J gene: TRBJ2-7; D gene: TRBD2; CDR3 protein: CASSQMTSGGPKMSYEQYF; CDR3 DNA: TGCGCCAGCAGTCAAATGACTAGCGGGGGCCCAAAGATGTCCTACGAGCAGTACTTC
clone size: -; V gene: TRBV30; J gene: TRBJ1-6; D gene: -; CDR3 protein: CAHGGSNSPLHF; CDR3 DNA: TGTGCCCACGGAGGGTCAAATTCACCCCTCCACTTT
clone size: -; V gene: TRBV4-1; J gene: TRBJ1-1; D gene: TRBD1; CDR3 protein: CASSPDRGLLNTEAFF; CDR3 DNA: TGCGCCAGCAGCCCCGACAGGGGGCTATTGAACACTGAAGCTTTCTTT
clone size: few; V gene: TRBV30; J gene: TRBJ2-3; D gene: TRBD2; CDR3 protein: CAWSAPPGTSGADTQYF; CDR3 DNA: TGTGCCTGGAGTGCCCCACCTGGGACTAGCGGTGCGGATACGCAGTATTTT
clone size: once; V gene: TRBV7-3; J gene: TRBJ2-3; D gene: -; CDR3 protein: CASSSIATPGGTDTQYF; CDR3 DNA: TGTGCCAGCAGCTCTATAGCTACCCCCGGAGGCACAGATACGCAGTATTTT
clone size: -; V gene: TRBV30; J gene: TRBJ1-1; D gene: -; CDR3 protein: CAWSREVGQGAFF; CDR3 DNA: -